The 25 T cell receptor beta chains reported below all come from one sample, sequenced in a study of blood T cell repertoires in COVID-19. Sequencing used immunoSEQ multiplex PCR; TCRdb keeps in-frame clones, though not all of them. The sample lists around 360,000 clones; approximately 89% were seen once. The sample comprised PBMCs or T cells enriched from blood (not recorded which). These receptors came from a man in his forties or fifties in a cohort exposed to, infected with or recovered from COVID-19 (not recorded which).

This chain connects TRBV25-1 to TRBJ1-3; the match to TRBD1 covers 7 bases. Trimming removed 4 bases from V and 2 bases from J; junction bases left unmatched: 11. From germline, CDR1 is MGHDK and CDR2 SYGVNS. The CDR3 runs 17 residues. The CDR3 region is CASSAAGTALPGNTIYF. The CDR3 region has the DNA TGTGCCAGCAGTGCGGCCGGGACAGCTTTACCTGGAAACACCATATATTTT.

CDR3 bases: TGTGCCAGCAGCTTAGGGGCCGACTATGGCTACACCTTC. It encodes CASSLGADYGYTF. The chain is built from TRBV7-9 and TRBJ1-2; no reliable D call. Germline loops: CDR1 SEHNR, CDR2 FQNEAQ (reference sequence). This CDR3 comprises 13 residues. V lost 1 base and J lost 3, with 6 bases in between. Looking up the rest from reference TRBV7-9 and TRBJ1-2 gives the full variable domain: DTGVSQNPRHKITKRGQNVTFRCDPISEHNRLYWYRQTLGQGPEFLTYFQNEAQLEKSRLLSDRFSAERPKGSFSTLEIQRTEQGDSAMYLCASSLGADYGYTFGSGTRLTVV.

The chain employs TRBV6-5 and TRBJ1-5; D uncertain. CDR1 is MNHEY, CDR2 SVGAGI, per germline. The length of the CDR3 is 13 residues. Trimming stripped 4 bases from V and 4 bases from J, with 8 bases between. CDR3 residues: CASSFTVNQPQHF. The CDR3 nucleotides read TGTGCCAGCAGTTTCACAGTGAATCAGCCCCAGCATTTT.

The chain employs TRBV18 and TRBJ2-7; D perhaps matches TRBD2 (5 bases). Trimming removed 2 bases at V and 7 bases at J, with 9 bases between. CDR1 is KGHSH and CDR2 is LQKENI in the germline V gene. This CDR3 contains 12 residues. CDR3 region: CASSPGSGEQYF. In nucleotides, the CDR3 is TGTGCCAGCTCACCAGGTTCGGGGGAGCAGTACTTC. Together with reference TRBV18 and TRBJ2-7, the CDR3 gives the full variable domain: NAGVMQNPRHLVRRRGQEARLRCSPMKGHSHVYWYRQLPEEGLKFMVYLQKENIIDESGMPKERFSAEFPKEGPSILRIQQVVRGDSAAYFCASSPGSGEQYFGPGTRLTVT.

This chain connects TRBV18 to TRBJ2-3; 7 positions agree with TRBD1. J was trimmed by 4 bases and V by 6 bases; bases with no gene match: 7. CDR1 and CDR2 (germline): KGHSH, LQKENI. The CDR3 spans 14 residues. CDR3 nucleotides: TGTGCCAGCTCCCTCGGACAGGCAGCAGATACGCAGTATTTT. It is translated as CASSLGQAADTQYF. Full variable domain (rest looked up from reference TRBV18 and TRBJ2-3): NAGVMQNPRHLVRRRGQEARLRCSPMKGHSHVYWYRQLPEEGLKFMVYLQKENIIDESGMPKERFSAEFPKEGPSILRIQQVVRGDSAAYFCASSLGQAADTQYFGPGTRLTVL.

The rearrangement joins TRBV6-5 to TRBJ1-2, with D unclear. Germline V gene sequence: CDR1 MNHEY, CDR2 SVGAGI. The V and J ends lost 2 bases and 8 bases respectively, with 12 bases between them. The length of the CDR3 is 13 residues. This CDR3 reads CASSYGQAGGYTF. The CDR3 nucleotides read TGTGCCAGCAGTTACGGCCAGGCGGGGGGCTACACCTTC.

The rearrangement joins TRBV5-1 to TRBJ1-6, with D possibly matching TRBD1 (5 bases). Germline V CDR1 and CDR2: SGHRS, YFSETQ. This CDR3 is built from 13 residues. V gave up 4 bases and J gave up 8 bases, with 10 bases separating them. CDR3 in DNA: TGCGCCAGCAGCCCCCGGGGGGATTCACCCCTCCACTTT. This encodes CASSPRGDSPLHF.

CDR3 amino acids: CASSHRQGEKLFF. CDR3 in DNA: TGTGCCAGCAGCCATCGACAGGGTGAAAAACTGTTTTTT. This chain joins TRBV5-4 and TRBJ1-4, with 7 positions matching TRBD1. Trimming at V came to 4 bases and at J to 7 bases, leaving 4 bases not matched to a gene. The germline CDR1 and CDR2 sequences are SGHNT and YYREEE (reference sequence). The CDR3 length is 13 residues.

The chain combines TRBV5-1 with TRBJ1-2; 9 nucleotides align to TRBD1. This CDR3 is 15 amino acids long. The germline V gene encodes CDR1 SGHRS and CDR2 YFSETQ. The junction had 11 bases not matched to a gene; V was cut back by 4 bases and J by 7 bases. CDR3 protein: CASSPDRGGLTGYTF. Here the CDR3 DNA reads TGCGCCAGCAGCCCGGACAGGGGCGGTTTGACTGGCTACACCTTC.

The chain couples TRBV3-1 (or the pseudogene TRBV3-2) to TRBJ2-1, with 14 bases that match TRBD2. J lost 8 bases, V lost 5 bases, and 8 bases had no gene match. The germline CDR1 and CDR2 sequences are LGHDT and YNNKEL (reference sequence). The CDR3 is 16 residues long. Written as DNA, the CDR3 is TGTGCCAGCAGCTATTCCGGGACTAGCGGGAGTTATGAGCAGTTCTTC. The encoded protein is CASSYSGTSGSYEQFF.

This chain links TRBV6-5 with TRBJ2-3; possibly TRBD1 for D (6 bases). CDR1 MNHEY and CDR2 SVGAGI come from the germline V gene. The ends were cut back, 7 bases at V and 0 bases at J, with 11 bases in the middle. The CDR3 extends over 14 amino acids. In DNA, the CDR3 is TGTGCCAGCACCGACGACAGGAGCACAGATACGCAGTATTTT. It specifies CASTDDRSTDTQYF.

The sample holds one count of this clone. The rearrangement links TRBV28 to TRBJ1-2; D not certain. Germline lookup yields CDR1 MDHEN and CDR2 SYDVKM. Trimming took off 8 bases at V and 5 bases at J, with 15 bases between the two ends. This CDR3 contains 13 residues. The CDR3 region has the DNA TGTGCCAGCGGCTCACAGAGAGTATATGGCTACACCTTC. This codes for CASGSQRVYGYTF.

The chain carries TRBV5-4 and TRBJ2-5; 10 bases match TRBD2. This CDR3 has 15 residues. The V segment lost 3 bases and the J segment 5 bases; nucleotides outside the gene matches: 7. In germline, CDR1 is SGHNT, CDR2 YYREEE (reference sequence). Here the CDR3 DNA reads TGTGCCAGCAGCTCTTCTAGCGGGAGACTGGAGACCCAGTACTTC. It translates to CASSSSSGRLETQYF. The complete variable domain, with remaining parts taken from reference TRBV5-4 and TRBJ2-5, reads ETGVTQSPTHLIKTRGQQVTLRCSSQSGHNTVSWYQQALGQGPQFIFQYYREEENGRGNFPPRFSGLQFPNYSSELNVNALELDDSALYLCASSSSSGRLETQYFGPGTRLLVL.

V gene TRBV3-1 (or the pseudogene TRBV3-2) combines with J gene TRBJ2-1; 12 bases agree with TRBD2. The germline gives CDR1 LGHDT, CDR2 YNNKEL (reference sequence). This CDR3 contains 18 residues. J was trimmed by 0 bases and V by 2 bases; bases with no gene match: 5. CDR3 nucleotide sequence: TGTGCCAGCAGCCAAAGGACTAGCGGGATGAGCTCCTACAATGAGCAGTTCTTC. Its protein product is CASSQRTSGMSSYNEQFF.

The chain recombines TRBV12-3 or TRBV12-4 with TRBJ1-3; D unresolved. Trimming cost V 5 bases and J 0 bases, with 5 bases left between them. There are 13 residues in the CDR3. The CDR3 spells CASSLISGNTIYF. The CDR3 bases are TGTGCCAGCAGTCTTATCTCTGGAAACACCATATATTTT.

This clone occurred a few times. The chain carries TRBV5-1 and TRBJ1-6; tentatively, D is TRBD1 (6 bases). The CDR3 contains 15 residues. The germline V gene has CDR1 SGHRS and CDR2 YFSETQ. V was shortened by 0 bases and J by 5 bases, with 9 bases between the two germline ends. In DNA form, the CDR3 reads TGCGCCAGCAGCTTGGGAAGGGGGAATAATTCACCCCTCCACTTT. Protein product: CASSLGRGNNSPLHF.

V usage is TRBV14 and J usage is TRBJ2-7, with 9 bases fitting TRBD1. The CDR3 is 14 amino acids. Germline V gives CDR1 SGHDN, CDR2 FVKESK. V lost 8 bases to trimming and J lost 4 bases; unmatched junction nucleotides: 9. Here the CDR3 DNA reads TGTGCCAGCGGACAGGGGCTGGGGGTATACGAGCAGTACTTC. Protein: CASGQGLGVYEQYF.

A remark on this clone: The same CDR3 arises from other DNA sequences in this sample as well. V and J are TRBV5-1 and TRBJ2-7; 8 nucleotides line up with TRBD2. Germline loops: CDR1 SGHRS, CDR2 YFSETQ. The junction had 5 bases not matched to a gene; V was cut back by 4 bases and J by 2 bases. The CDR3 contains 14 residues. Here the CDR3 reads CASSLVSGTYEQYF. In DNA, the CDR3 is TGCGCCAGCAGCCTTGTTAGCGGGACCTACGAGCAGTACTTC.

The chain is built from TRBV6-5 and TRBJ2-7; D is uncertain. Per the germline V gene, CDR1 is MNHEY and CDR2 is SVGAGI. Trimming took 7 bases from V and 2 from J, leaving 12 bases between them. The CDR3 is 13 amino acids. The CDR3 sequence is CASIPGHTYEQYF. The CDR3 DNA sequence: TGTGCCAGCATCCCAGGCCATACCTACGAGCAGTACTTC.

V gene TRBV5-1 combines with J gene TRBJ2-1; D is unclear. This CDR3 has 13 amino acids. V was cut by 1 base and J by 4 bases, with 6 bases left in between. Germline V gives CDR1 SGHRS, CDR2 YFSETQ. This chain's CDR3 is CASSLHQYNEQFF. CDR3 DNA sequence: TGCGCCAGCAGCTTGCATCAGTACAATGAGCAGTTCTTC.

The V gene is TRBV18, the J gene TRBJ2-7; maybe TRBD2 (6 bases). CDR1 is KGHSH, CDR2 LQKENI, per germline. This CDR3 is built from 14 residues. The germline V and J ends were trimmed by 3 bases and 2 bases, with 11 bases remaining between them. This CDR3 reads CASSPSGGTYEQYF. The CDR3 nucleotides are TGTGCCAGCTCACCGTCCGGCGGGACCTACGAGCAGTACTTC.

The genes are TRBV19 and TRBJ1-1, with 7 bases fitting TRBD1. V trimming: 3 bases; J trimming: 7 bases; junction bases outside the gene matches: 8. The CDR3 is 14 residues long. The germline V gene encodes CDR1 LNHDA and CDR2 SQIVND (reference sequence). CDR3 nucleotide sequence: TGTGCCAGTAGTATCACAGGGGCGGCGGGTGAAGCTTTCTTT. Its translation is CASSITGAAGEAFF.

The chain couples TRBV2 to TRBJ2-1, with D unresolved. The CDR3 extends over 13 amino acids. Between the trimmed V and J ends, which lost 6 bases and 4 bases, there was a span of 10 bases. The V gene's germline CDR1 is SNHLY and CDR2 FYNNEI. The CDR3 DNA reads TGTGCCAGCAGCGCCGACAATTACAATGAGCAGTTCTTC. Translated, it gives CASSADNYNEQFF. Together with reference TRBV2 and TRBJ2-1, the CDR3 gives the full variable domain: EPEVTQTPSHQVTQMGQEVILRCVPISNHLYFYWYRQILGQKVEFLVSFYNNEISEKSEIFDDQFSVERPDGSNFTLKIRSTKLEDSAMYFCASSADNYNEQFFGPGTRLTVL.

This clone was seen only once. The gene calls are TRBV5-1 and TRBJ2-7; perhaps TRBD2 as D (5 bases). The V gene lost 0 bases and the J gene lost 0 bases, with 16 bases spanning the gap. Germline V lookup: CDR1 SGHRS, CDR2 YFSETQ. The CDR3 has 17 residues. CDR3 sequence reads: CASSLAIGSGPSYEQYF. In DNA, the CDR3 is TGCGCCAGCAGCTTGGCCATTGGGAGCGGCCCCTCCTACGAGCAGTACTTC.

The V call is TRBV28, the J call TRBJ2-3; 12 nucleotides agree with TRBD2. The J segment lost 4 bases and the V segment lost 10 bases, leaving 9 bases of the junction unmatched. CDR1 is MDHEN, CDR2 SYDVKM, per germline. The CDR3 has 15 amino acids. The CDR3 reads CATDGLAGGADTQYF. The CDR3 bases are TGTGCCACCGACGGCCTAGCGGGGGGGGCAGATACGCAGTATTTT.